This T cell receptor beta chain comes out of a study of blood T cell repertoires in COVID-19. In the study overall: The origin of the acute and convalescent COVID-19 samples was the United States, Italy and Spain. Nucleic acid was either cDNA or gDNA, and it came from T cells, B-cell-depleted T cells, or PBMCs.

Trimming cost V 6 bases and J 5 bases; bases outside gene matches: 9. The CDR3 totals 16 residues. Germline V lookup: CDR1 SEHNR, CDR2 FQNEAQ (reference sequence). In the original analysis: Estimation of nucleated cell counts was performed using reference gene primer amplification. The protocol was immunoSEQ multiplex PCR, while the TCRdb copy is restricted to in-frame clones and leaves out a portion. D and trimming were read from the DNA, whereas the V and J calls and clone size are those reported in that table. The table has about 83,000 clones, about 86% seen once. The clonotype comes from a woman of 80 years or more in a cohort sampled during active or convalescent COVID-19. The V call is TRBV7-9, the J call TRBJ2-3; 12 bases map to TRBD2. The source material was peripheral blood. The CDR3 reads CASSQRLAGVGDTQYF. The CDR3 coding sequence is TGTGCCAGCAGTCAGAGACTAGCGGGAGTAGGAGATACGCAGTATTTT.